This T cell receptor (beta chain) appears in the sequencing data of a study of T cells in Graves' hyperthyroidism and ophthalmopathy. General study results and limits: Most expanded thyroid clonotypes above 0.001 also appeared in blood.

Diagnostic decisions used clinical symptoms, serum thyroxine and TRAb, thyroid ultrasound and orbital computed tomography. Germline-derived CDR1 and CDR2 are SGHAT and FQNNGV. J was trimmed by 3 bases and V by 5 bases; bases with no gene match: 3. CDR3 size: 14 residues. This clonotype appeared many times. Its antigen is undetermined. TCR beta CDR3 regions were amplified from RNA. HTBI primers were the set used in a first-round RT-PCR of the TCR CDR3. TCRdb fed the multiplex PCR reads into MiXCR, producing one record per CDR3 protein. The data contain 500,000 to 650,000 distinct CDR3 sequences, 15% to 20% of them singletons.

The chain is built from TRBV11-2 and TRBJ2-7; TRBD2 matches at 11 bases. Sequencing input: blood. The clonotype was recovered from a woman aged 18-29 years with Graves' ophthalmopathy. The CDR3 loop is CASSVGTSGYEQYF. The CDR3, as DNA: TGTGCCAGCAGCGTCGGGACTAGCGGCTACGAGCAGTACTTC.